One and the same sample provided the 11 T cell receptor beta chains below, sequenced in a study of T cell repertoires in ileal Crohn's disease. Indicated time point: inflamed ileum from the surgical specimen. Sequencing was performed with immunoSEQ multiplex PCR; in TCRdb, only in-frame clones are kept and a portion is missing. The sample includes some 2,300 clones, around 93% of them seen just once. Sequencing was carried out using ileal tissue. Receptors were obtained from an adult with Crohn's disease.

V and J are TRBV5-1 and TRBJ1-1; D not resolved. Germline assignment: CDR1 SGHRS and CDR2 YFSETQ. V was pared by 0 bases and J by 3 bases, with 9 bases between. CDR3 length: 14 residues. The DNA for the CDR3 is TGCGCCAGCAGCTTGGTTTATGGGGACACTGAAGCTTTCTTT. This translates into CASSLVYGDTEAFF.

This chain connects TRBV30 to TRBJ2-3; the D gene is possibly TRBD2 (5 bases). V shed 2 bases and J shed 5 bases, with 5 bases lying between them. The CDR3 covers 11 residues. The germline V gene has CDR1 GTSNPN and CDR2 SVGIG (reference sequence). CDR3 coding DNA: TGTGCCTGGAGTCGGGAAGATACGCAGTATTTT. Encoded protein: CAWSREDTQYF.

The chain links TRBV2 to TRBJ2-1, with unresolved D. This CDR3 has 12 amino acids. Germline V lookup: CDR1 SNHLY, CDR2 FYNNEI. Trimming removed 6 bases at V and 10 bases at J, with 13 bases between. CDR3 bases: TGTGCCAGCAGCCTCAGCCGATACGAGCAGTTCTTC. Translation: CASSLSRYEQFF.

Here the CDR3 reads CASSLATGEGTQYF. CDR3 nucleotide sequence: TGCGCCAGCAGCTTGGCGACAGGGGAAGGGACCCAGTACTTC. The genes are TRBV5-1 and TRBJ2-5, with TRBD1 matching over 8 bases. V was pared by 0 bases and J by 7 bases, with 5 bases of the junction left unmatched. The germline gives CDR1 SGHRS, CDR2 YFSETQ. The CDR3 has 14 residues. The full variable domain, its missing parts supplied by reference TRBV5-1 and TRBJ2-5, is KAGVTQTPRYLIKTRGQQVTLSCSPISGHRSVSWYQQTPGQGLQFLFEYFSETQRNKGNFPGRFSGRQFSNSRSEMNVSTLELGDSALYLCASSLATGEGTQYFGPGTRLLVL.

V is TRBV19 and J is TRBJ1-6; the D gene is possibly TRBD1 (6 bases). The V gene lost 6 bases and the J gene lost 7 bases, with 10 bases spanning the gap. Germline V gene data show CDR1 as LNHDA and CDR2 as SQIVND (reference sequence). There are 13 residues in the CDR3. CDR3 bases: TGTGCCAGTAGCCTCGACAGGAATTCACCCCTCCACTTT. It translates to CASSLDRNSPLHF.

The rearrangement uses TRBV20-1 and TRBJ2-3; D might be TRBD2 (6 bases). Germline CDR1 is DFQATT and CDR2 is SNEGSKA (reference sequence). CDR3 length: 11 residues. V was pared by 6 bases and J by 5 bases, with 9 bases between. The CDR3 spells CSAYGGDTQYF. In nucleotides, the CDR3 is TGCAGTGCCTACGGGGGAGATACGCAGTATTTT.

This clone was recorded a few times. The chain has TRBV5-4 and TRBJ2-5; the D is unclear. Trimming shortened V by 0 bases and J by 1 base, and 1 base separated the two germline ends. The V gene's germline CDR1 is SGHNT and CDR2 YYREEE (reference sequence). CDR3 length: 12 residues. CDR3 amino acids: CASSLAQETQYF. CDR3 nucleotide sequence: TGTGCCAGCAGCTTGGCCCAAGAGACCCAGTACTTC.

V gene TRBV6-5 combines with J gene TRBJ1-2; D perhaps matches TRBD1 (5 bases). Trimming took 6 bases from V and 4 from J, leaving 12 bases between them. Per germline, CDR1 MNHEY and CDR2 SVGAGI. This CDR3 has 13 residues. CDR3 bases: TGTGCCAGCAGCTACACAGGAAGCTATGGCTACACCTTC. This encodes CASSYTGSYGYTF.

This chain connects TRBV27 to TRBJ2-2, with 8 bases identical to TRBD2. This CDR3 has 16 residues. Trimming took 7 bases from V and 0 from J; bases not matched to a gene: 7. The V gene's germline CDR1 is MNHEY and CDR2 SMNVEV (reference sequence). CDR3 DNA sequence: TGTGCCAGCACACTACGGGGGGGTACGAACACCGGGGAGCTGTTTTTT. Its translation: CASTLRGGTNTGELFF.

The chain combines TRBV7-9 with TRBJ2-7; D might be TRBD2 (6 bases). CDR1 and CDR2 (germline): SEHNR, FQNEAQ (reference sequence). The germline V and J ends were trimmed by 10 bases and 1 base, with 17 bases remaining between them. The CDR3 has 14 residues. The CDR3 here is CAIPRDGSSYEQYF. In DNA form, the CDR3 reads TGTGCCATCCCGCGGGACGGCTCTTCCTACGAGCAGTACTTC.

Of note for this clone: The junction differs from germline at one of its ends, possibly a read error. The genes are TRBV29-1 and TRBJ2-1; 7 bases line up with TRBD2. Germline assignment: CDR1 SQVTM and CDR2 ANQGSEA. This CDR3 is 10 amino acids long. CDR3 DNA sequence: TGCAGCGTCGAAGCGGGACAGCAGTTCTTC. Translating it yields CSVEAGQQFF.